This is a list of T cell receptor beta chains from one sample in a study of blood T cell repertoires in COVID-19. Profiling relied on immunoSEQ multiplex PCR, and the TCRdb table lists in-frame clones only, not all of them. This table has 250,000 to 300,000 clones, about four fifths appearing once. Sequenced: peripheral blood. Receptor source: a woman aged 55-69 years with active or convalescent COVID-19. Both conserved end residues are part of each CDR3. Fields, in order: D gene, V gene, J gene, clone size, CDR3 DNA, CDR3 protein. A D gene is named only where the DNA matches it firmly. Size is omitted from some rows. Given values are once, few, many or a class for expanded clones.

.	TRBV21-1	TRBJ2-4	once	TGTGCCAGCAGCGGCCCCCAAGGGGTGGCCAAAAACATTCAGTACTTC	CASSGPQGVAKNIQYF
.	TRBV2	TRBJ2-3	.	TGTGCCAGCACACAGGGAGGCACAGATACGCAGTATTTT	CASTQGGTDTQYF
.	TRBV19	TRBJ2-3	once	TGTGCCAGTAGTATAATCGGCGGAGACACAGATACGCAGTATTTT	CASSIIGGDTDTQYF
TRBD1	TRBV6-5	TRBJ1-2	.	TGTGCCAGCAGTTACTCTGGCAGGGGGCGGGCGGGCTACACCTTC	CASSYSGRGRAGYTF
.	TRBV19	TRBJ1-5	few	TGTGCCAGTAGTATCCGAGCCGGGTTACAGGGTACGTCTCAGCCCCAGCATTTT	CASSIRAGLQGTSQPQHF
.	TRBV21-1	TRBJ2-2	.	TGTGCCAGGAGGACAAGCTACTCGACTAGCGGGGTCGACGGGGAGCTGTTTTTT	CARRTSYSTSGVDGELFF
TRBD2	TRBV5-1	TRBJ2-3	.	TGCGCCAGCAGCCTAAGCGGGGGGGCCGCAGATACGCAGTATTTT	CASSLSGGAADTQYF
TRBD1	TRBV3-1/TRBV3-2	TRBJ1-2	few	TGTGCCAGCAGCCAGGCGACAGGGGGCGAGGATGGCTACACCTTC	CASSQATGGEDGYTF
TRBD2	TRBV18	TRBJ2-3	.	TGTGCCAGCTCACCAAGGCGGGGGGAGTCAGATACGCAGTATTTT	CASSPRRGESDTQYF
.	TRBV6-5	TRBJ1-5	few	TGTGCCAGCCGCAGGGTGGGTGGCAATCAGCCCCAGCATTTT	CASRRVGGNQPQHF
TRBD1	TRBV7-3	TRBJ1-2	.	TGTGCCAGCAGCTTAACGGCTGCAGGGGGGTATGGCTACACCTTC	CASSLTAAGGYGYTF
.	TRBV10-3	TRBJ1-2	.	TGTGCCATCAACGCAGGAACTAACTATGGCTACACCTTC	CAINAGTNYGYTF
TRBD1	TRBV6-2/TRBV6-3	TRBJ1-1	.	TGTGCCAGCAGTACCGGGACAGGGGGGACTGAAGCTTTCTTT	CASSTGTGGTEAFF
TRBD2	TRBV4-1	TRBJ2-1	.	TGCGCCAGCAGCCGATTAATACTAGCGGGGCGTAACAATGAGCAGTTCTTC	CASSRLILAGRNNEQFF
TRBD2	TRBV18	TRBJ2-1	.	TGTGCCAGCTCACCATCTCGGGGGGGGTACAATGAGCAGTTCTTC	CASSPSRGGYNEQFF
TRBD2	TRBV3-1/TRBV3-2	TRBJ2-7	.	TGTGCCAGCAGCCCAAGCGGGGGGAGGGTATGGCAGTACTTC	CASSPSGGRVWQYF
.	TRBV5-4	TRBJ2-1	.	TGTGCCAGCAGCTTGGACGGGAGCTCCTACAATGAGCAGTTCTTC	CASSLDGSSYNEQFF
TRBD2	TRBV5-4	TRBJ2-6	.	TGTGCCAGCAGCTTCGGGGGGGCGCTATTCTCTGGGGCCAACGTCCTGACTTTC	CASSFGGALFSGANVLTF
.	TRBV29-1	TRBJ1-3	few	TGCAGCGCCCGTCTCCGGGACTCAAACTCTGGAAACACCATATATTTT	CSARLRDSNSGNTIYF
TRBD1	TRBV10-3	TRBJ1-6	.	TGTGCCATCAGTCTGGACAGGCTCGGTAATTCACCCCTCCACTTT	CAISLDRLGNSPLHF
TRBD1	TRBV3-1/TRBV3-2	TRBJ1-4	few	TGTGCCAGCAGCCATGCCTTCCTTCAAACAGGGGTTGAAAAACTGTTTTTT	CASSHAFLQTGVEKLFF
.	TRBV7-9	TRBJ2-7	.	TGTGCCAGCAGCCTCCGCGCGTCGCCCCCCTACGAGCAGTACTTC	CASSLRASPPYEQYF
TRBD1	TRBV11-2	TRBJ1-2	.	TGTGCCAGCAGCGTCAACAGGGGGCAGAGCTATGGCTACACCTTC	CASSVNRGQSYGYTF
.	TRBV7-3	TRBJ2-2	.	TGTGCCAGCAGCTTAGTACAGGGAAGGCACACCGGGGAGCTGTTTTTT	CASSLVQGRHTGELFF
.	TRBV11-2	TRBJ1-4	few	TGTGCCAGCAGCACTAAGACAGGCAGGAATGAAAAACTGTTTTTT	CASSTKTGRNEKLFF
TRBD1	TRBV5-1	TRBJ2-3	.	TGCGCCAGCAGCTTAGAGGGGGCGCTGGCAGATACGCAGTATTTT	CASSLEGALADTQYF
TRBD1	TRBV7-9	TRBJ2-7	.	TGTGCCAGCAGCTTTAGACAGGGGCCCTACGAGCAGTACTTC	CASSFRQGPYEQYF
TRBD1	TRBV4-1	TRBJ2-7	.	TGCGCCAGCAGCCAAGACAGGGGGCGGACCTACGAGCAGTACTTC	CASSQDRGRTYEQYF
TRBD2	TRBV5-5	TRBJ2-3	.	TGTGCCAGCAGCTTGGGACTAGCGGCAGATACGCAGTATTTT	CASSLGLAADTQYF
.	TRBV3-1/TRBV3-2	TRBJ1-2	once	TGTGCCAGCAGCCAAGAGACAGCGAACTATGGCTACACCTTC	CASSQETANYGYTF
TRBD2	TRBV29-1	TRBJ2-7	.	TGCAGCGTTGGGGAGGGACGGACCTACGAGCAGTACTTC	CSVGEGRTYEQYF
.	TRBV5-6	TRBJ2-1	.	TGTGCCAGCAGCTTGGGCAGGGCCCATGAGCAGTTCTTC	CASSLGRAHEQFF
.	TRBV4-1	TRBJ2-7	.	TGCGCCAGCAGCCACCCCGGCTCCTACGAGCAGTACTTC	CASSHPGSYEQYF
TRBD1	TRBV9	TRBJ2-7	.	TGTGCCAGCAGCGTAGGGGACAGGGGTGTGGACTACGAGCAGTACTTC	CASSVGDRGVDYEQYF
.	TRBV11-2	TRBJ2-6	.	TGTGCCAGCAGCCCTACAGGGATCTCTGGGGCCAACGTCCTGACTTTC	CASSPTGISGANVLTF
TRBD2	TRBV6-2/TRBV6-3	TRBJ2-7	.	TGTGCCAGCAGTTACTCGACGACTAGCGGGGTCTACGAGCAGTACTTC	CASSYSTTSGVYEQYF
.	TRBV7-9	TRBJ1-2	.	TGTGCCAGCAGCCCCGAGGAGGGATGGTTCGGAGACGGCTACACCTTC	CASSPEEGWFGDGYTF
TRBD2	TRBV7-7	TRBJ2-5	.	TGTGCTAGCAGCTTAGCAGGGACTAGCGAAGAGACCCAGTACTTC	CASSLAGTSEETQYF
.	TRBV2	TRBJ2-6	.	TGTGCCAGCAGCCTCCGGGGCTCTGGGGCCAACGTCCTGACTTTC	CASSLRGSGANVLTF
.	TRBV10-3	TRBJ1-1	.	TGTGCCATCAAAGGGGCGGGGGGCGGCACTGAAGCTTTCTTT	CAIKGAGGGTEAFF
.	TRBV2	TRBJ2-7	.	TGTGCCACCCAGGAGACAGGAACGACCGAGCAGTACTTC	CATQETGTTEQYF
.	TRBV7-3	TRBJ2-5	.	TGTGCCAGCAGCTTAAACCCAGGGAATCAAGAGACCCAGTACTTC	CASSLNPGNQETQYF
.	TRBV7-9	TRBJ2-1	once	TGTGCCAGCAGCTTCCTGGAGGGACTGGAAAACAATGAGCAGTTCTTC	CASSFLEGLENNEQFF
TRBD1	TRBV19	TRBJ1-1	.	TGTGCCAGTAGTATAGAACTGGGACAGGGGAACACTGAAGCTTTCTTT	CASSIELGQGNTEAFF
.	TRBV2	TRBJ2-7	few	TGTGCCAGCAAGCGTCAGGGGGGCGCGTTCTACGAGCAGTACTTC	CASKRQGGAFYEQYF
TRBD1	TRBV11-3	TRBJ2-1	.	TGTGCCAGCAGCAATCGACAGGGAACGATGGGGTTCTTC	CASSNRQGTMGFF
.	TRBV12-5	TRBJ2-1	.	TGTGCTAGTTCGCAGGGGGGAAGGAATGAGCAGTTCTTC	CASSQGGRNEQFF
.	TRBV7-3	TRBJ2-5	.	TGTGCCAGCAGAGGAGCGTCGGGTCAAGCGACCCAGTACTTC	CASRGASGQATQYF
.	TRBV5-5	TRBJ2-3	.	TGTGCCAGCAGCTTGGGGTCAGGTACGAATACGCAGTATTTT	CASSLGSGTNTQYF
.	TRBV5-1	TRBJ1-2	.	TGCGCCAGCAGCTTGGAGATAGCAGGGGTCTATGGCTACACCTTC	CASSLEIAGVYGYTF
.	TRBV4-3	TRBJ1-1	once	TGCGCCAGCAGCCAAGATGGGGCGGCGAACACTGAAGCTTTCTTT	CASSQDGAANTEAFF
.	TRBV27	TRBJ1-1	.	TGTGCCAGCAGTTTGGTGGGCCGGGGCACTGAAGCTTTCTTT	CASSLVGRGTEAFF
.	TRBV7-8	TRBJ2-7	few	TGTGCCAGCAGCTTAAGCGCCTCCTACGAGCAGTACTTC	CASSLSASYEQYF
TRBD2	TRBV13	TRBJ2-1	.	TGTGCCAGCAGCTATCGACTAGCGGGGGGGCGTGAGCAGTTCTTC	CASSYRLAGGREQFF
TRBD2	TRBV4-3	TRBJ2-3	.	TGCGCCAGCAGCCCCACGGGACTAACGACAGATACGCAGTATTTT	CASSPTGLTTDTQYF
TRBD2	TRBV6-4	TRBJ2-2	.	TGTGCCAGCAGCGTCGGACTAGCGGTAACCGGGGAGCTGTTTTTT	CASSVGLAVTGELFF
TRBD1	TRBV19	TRBJ1-5	.	TGTGCCACCATCCAGGGACAGGGGAATCAGCCCCAGCATTTT	CATIQGQGNQPQHF
TRBD2	TRBV5-4	TRBJ2-1	.	TGTGCCAGCAGCCGCGGGGGGGCTGGCACCTACAATGAGCAGTTCTTC	CASSRGGAGTYNEQFF
TRBD1	TRBV6-2/TRBV6-3	TRBJ1-2	.	TGTGCCAGCAGTCGGACAGGGGACTATGGCTACACCTTC	CASSRTGDYGYTF
TRBD1	TRBV2	TRBJ1-2	.	TGTGCCAGCGGGAGACTCGGACAGGGCGTCGGCTACACCTTC	CASGRLGQGVGYTF